These 18 T cell receptor beta chains came from one sample sequenced in a study of T cell repertoires in cytomegalovirus infection. TCRdb ran MiXCR on the reads and lists one entry per CDR3 protein. The sample has 750,000 to 950,000 distinct CDR3 sequences; 25% to 35% are singletons. Antigens for these TCRs are unknown. The source material was cultured CD8+ T cells from PBMCs, sampled from culture after CMV antigen stimulation. These receptors were taken from a human donor in good health (CMV status not recorded). Some clones in this sample may be carry-over from other donors' samples.

This clonotype was observed a handful of times. This chain connects TRBV7-6 to TRBJ2-7; D is possibly TRBD1 (5 bases). The germline V and J ends were trimmed by 2 bases and 0 bases, with 11 bases remaining between them. The CDR3 spans 15 residues. Germline V CDR1 and CDR2: SGHVS, FNYEAQ. CDR3 amino acids: CASSLFQGHSYEQYF. The CDR3 nucleotides are TGTGCCAGCAGCTTATTTCAGGGCCACTCCTACGAGCAGTACTTC.

The chain combines TRBV7-6 with TRBJ1-6; the match to TRBD1 covers 7 bases. Germline trimming cut 5 bases from V and 6 bases from J; bases unmatched to any gene: 10. In germline, CDR1 is SGHVS, CDR2 FNYEAQ. The CDR3 consists of 16 residues. The CDR3 here is CASSLRGDRGNSPLHF. In DNA, the CDR3 is TGTGCCAGCAGCCTAAGGGGGGACAGAGGTAATTCACCCCTCCACTTT.

This chain uses TRBV14 with TRBJ2-1; 8 nucleotides agree with TRBD2. The V gene's germline CDR1 is SGHDN and CDR2 FVKESK. V lost 4 bases and J lost 3; bases outside the gene matches: 5. The length of the CDR3 is 15 residues. CDR3 in amino acids: CASSRLAMRYNEQFF. The CDR3, as DNA: TGTGCCAGCAGCCGACTAGCGATGCGCTACAATGAGCAGTTCTTC.

This clonotype appeared a few times. The genes are TRBV27 and TRBJ2-7; D gene ambiguous. The CDR3 is 13 residues long. The V gene lost 3 bases and the J gene lost 3 bases, with 9 bases spanning the gap. Germline V gene data show CDR1 as MNHEY and CDR2 as SMNVEV (reference sequence). The CDR3 spells CASSFGQNYEQYF. The CDR3 coding sequence is TGTGCCAGCAGTTTTGGGCAGAACTACGAGCAGTACTTC.

Only a few counts were recorded for this clonotype. The CDR3 nucleotides are TGTGCCAGCAGCTTAAGACAGGGGAGGTTGAATGAGCAGTTCTTC. Translation: CASSLRQGRLNEQFF. The chain links TRBV7-9 to TRBJ2-1, with 8 nucleotides matching TRBD1. The junction had 7 bases not matched to a gene; V was cut back by 2 bases and J by 7 bases. CDR3 size: 15 residues. Germline V CDR1 and CDR2: SEHNR, FQNEAQ (reference sequence).

This clonotype has at least ten counts. The rearrangement links TRBV7-6 to TRBJ2-3, with 15 bases fitting TRBD2. Unmatched junction bases numbered 13, after V lost 6 bases and J lost 3 bases. Germline V gene sequence: CDR1 SGHVS, CDR2 FNYEAQ. The CDR3 sequence is 19 residues long. The CDR3 sequence is CASSYNWGLAGGRTDTQYF. CDR3 sequence (DNA): TGTGCCAGCAGTTACAACTGGGGACTAGCGGGGGGCCGGACAGATACGCAGTATTTT. Drawing the rest from reference TRBV7-6 and TRBJ2-3, the complete variable domain is GAGVSQSPRYKVTKRGQDVALRCDPISGHVSLYWYRQALGQGPEFLTYFNYEAQQDKSGLPNDRFSAERPEGSISTLTIQRTEQRDSAMYRCASSYNWGLAGGRTDTQYFGPGTRLTVL.

This chain links TRBV28 with TRBJ2-1; the match to TRBD2 covers 15 bases. V lost 1 base and J lost 5; bases outside the gene matches: 6. The CDR3 consists of 18 residues. Germline CDR1 is MDHEN and CDR2 is SYDVKM. The CDR3 coding sequence is TGTGCCAGCAGTTTATCCCTCCGGACTAGCGGGGGGGACAATGAGCAGTTCTTC. Protein sequence: CASSLSLRTSGGDNEQFF.

V is TRBV12-3 or TRBV12-4 and J is TRBJ1-4, with D possibly TRBD1 on 5 matching bases. Trimming cost V 5 bases and J 6 bases, with 16 bases left between them. The CDR3 is made up of 15 amino acids. CDR3 residues: CASSPDRGVHEKLFF. CDR3 DNA: TGTGCCAGCAGTCCTGACAGAGGAGTCCATGAAAAACTGTTTTTT.

This clonotype was seen at least ten times. The genes are TRBV7-2 and TRBJ1-2, with D hard to call. This CDR3 spans 14 amino acids. Germline V CDR1 and CDR2: SGHTA, FQGNSA. The ends were cut back, 1 base at V and 8 bases at J, with 14 bases in the middle. The CDR3 DNA reads as TGTGCCAGCAGCTTAGTCACCCGTCACGACGGCTACACCTTC. It is translated as CASSLVTRHDGYTF.

The genes are TRBV12-3 or TRBV12-4 and TRBJ2-5; 11 bases are a match to TRBD1. V lost 8 bases and J lost 1; bases outside the gene matches: 6. The CDR3 consists of 15 residues. The CDR3 region is CASLGTGGTQETQYF. For the CDR3, the DNA is TGTGCCAGCCTTGGGACAGGGGGTACCCAAGAGACCCAGTACTTC.

Comment on this clonotype: The junction differs from germline at one of its ends, possibly a read error. The CDR3 nucleotides are TGTGCCAGCAGGGAAGGACTAGCAGCTAGGCCGGACTTC. Translating it yields CASREGLAARPDF. The chain employs TRBV6-6 and TRBJ2-1, with TRBD2 identical over 8 bases. Germline V gene sequence: CDR1 MNHNY, CDR2 SVGAGI (reference sequence). CDR3 length: 13 amino acids.

CDR3 DNA sequence: TGTGCCAGCAGTTCCCTAAGGCCGGGGGAACTAGGGGAATATGTCAAAAACATTCAGTACTTC. Residues: CASSSLRPGELGEYVKNIQYF. The chain employs TRBV28 and TRBJ2-4; maybe TRBD2 (6 bases). The germline V and J ends were trimmed by 4 bases and 3 bases, with 31 bases remaining between them. Germline V gene lookup returns CDR1 MDHEN and CDR2 SYDVKM. The CDR3 is made up of 21 amino acids.

The V gene is TRBV27, the J gene TRBJ2-5, with 8 bases identical to TRBD1. The V and J ends lost 9 bases and 1 base, in that order; junction bases with no gene match: 10. Germline lookup yields CDR1 MNHEY and CDR2 SMNVEV (reference sequence). This CDR3 is 15 amino acids long. The CDR3 loop is CASGDRGLTQETQYF. CDR3 coding DNA: TGTGCCAGTGGCGACAGGGGATTAACCCAAGAGACCCAGTACTTC.

This clonotype was seen only a few times. This chain joins TRBV6-1 and TRBJ2-6; the D is unclear. Germline assignment: CDR1 MNHNS and CDR2 SASEGT. CDR3 length: 15 residues. V shed 6 bases and J shed 0 bases, with 9 bases lying between them. CDR3 bases: TGTGCCAGCAGGGACCCTCTCTCTGGGGCCAACGTCCTGACTTTC. It specifies CASRDPLSGANVLTF.

This clonotype appeared a few times. The chain joins TRBV7-8 to TRBJ1-2; no reliable D call. The ends were cut back, 0 bases at V and 2 bases at J, with 10 bases in the middle. Germline V lookup: CDR1 SGHVS, CDR2 FQNEAQ. This CDR3 is 15 amino acids long. CDR3 loop: CASSLATLSNYGYTF. The CDR3 DNA follows: TGTGCCAGCAGCTTAGCGACCCTATCCAACTATGGCTACACCTTC.

This sequence joins TRBV19 and TRBJ2-6; 8 bases are a match to TRBD1. This CDR3 comprises 18 residues. V gave up 5 bases and J gave up 4 bases; unmatched junction bases: 13. Germline CDR1 and CDR2: LNHDA and SQIVND (reference sequence). The CDR3 coding sequence is TGTGCCAGTAGTTACCCGGGACAGGCTCCGAGGGGGGCCAACGTCCTGACTTTC. Protein: CASSYPGQAPRGANVLTF.

This clonotype was observed at least ten times. CDR3 amino acids: CASSSPPAGELFF. CDR3 DNA: TGTGCCAGCAGCTCCCCCCCAGCCGGGGAGCTGTTTTTT. The J gene is TRBJ2-2, the V gene TRBV7-8; D is unclear. This CDR3 region has 13 residues. Germline V gene data show CDR1 as SGHVS and CDR2 as FQNEAQ. Trimming stripped 4 bases from V and 6 bases from J, with 9 bases between.

The chain is built from TRBV10-3 and TRBJ1-3; D gene ambiguous. Deletions cut 0 bases from V and 3 bases from J, with 3 bases between. CDR3 size: 13 residues. Germline V gene data show CDR1 as ENHRY and CDR2 as SYGVKD. The CDR3 coding sequence is TGTGCCATCAGTGAGTCTATTGGAAACACCATATATTTT. Its translation is CAISESIGNTIYF.